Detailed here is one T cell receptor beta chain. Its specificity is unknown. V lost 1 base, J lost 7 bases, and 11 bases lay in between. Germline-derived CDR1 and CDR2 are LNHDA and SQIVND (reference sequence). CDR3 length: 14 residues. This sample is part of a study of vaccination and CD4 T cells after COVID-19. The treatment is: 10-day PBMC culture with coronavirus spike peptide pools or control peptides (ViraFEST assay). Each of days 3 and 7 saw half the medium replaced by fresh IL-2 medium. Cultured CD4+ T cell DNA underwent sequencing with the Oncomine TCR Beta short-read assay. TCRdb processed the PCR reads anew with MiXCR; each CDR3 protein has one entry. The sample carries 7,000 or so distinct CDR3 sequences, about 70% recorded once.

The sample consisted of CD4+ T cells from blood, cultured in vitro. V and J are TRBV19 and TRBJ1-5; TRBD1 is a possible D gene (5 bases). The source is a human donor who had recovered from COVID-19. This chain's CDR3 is CASSIGREGQPQHF. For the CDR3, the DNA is TGTGCCAGTAGTATAGGCAGGGAAGGACAGCCCCAGCATTTT.